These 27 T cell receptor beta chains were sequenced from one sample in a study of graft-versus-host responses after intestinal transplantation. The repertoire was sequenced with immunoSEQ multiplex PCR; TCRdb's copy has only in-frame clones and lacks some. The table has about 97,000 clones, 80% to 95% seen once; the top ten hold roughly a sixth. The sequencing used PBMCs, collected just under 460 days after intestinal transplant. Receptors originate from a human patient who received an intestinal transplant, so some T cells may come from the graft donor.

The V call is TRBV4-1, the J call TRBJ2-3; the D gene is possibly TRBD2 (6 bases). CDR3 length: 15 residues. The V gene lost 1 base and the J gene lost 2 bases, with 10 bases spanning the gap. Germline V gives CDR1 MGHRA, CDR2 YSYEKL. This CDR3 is CASSQAGLHTDTQYF. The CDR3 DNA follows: TGCGCCAGCAGCCAAGCGGGACTCCACACAGATACGCAGTATTTT.

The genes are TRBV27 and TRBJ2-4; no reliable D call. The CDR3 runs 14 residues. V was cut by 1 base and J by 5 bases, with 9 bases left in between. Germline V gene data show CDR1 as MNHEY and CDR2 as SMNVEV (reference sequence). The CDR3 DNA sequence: TGTGCCAGCAGTTTATGGCCCCCCGAAAACATTCAGTACTTC. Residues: CASSLWPPENIQYF.

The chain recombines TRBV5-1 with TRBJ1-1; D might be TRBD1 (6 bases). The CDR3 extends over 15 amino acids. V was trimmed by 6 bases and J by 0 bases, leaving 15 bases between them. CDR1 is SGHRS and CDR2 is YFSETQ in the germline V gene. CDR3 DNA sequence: TGCGCCAGCACCGGGGGCGGGGGACTGAACACTGAAGCTTTCTTT. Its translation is CASTGGGGLNTEAFF.

The DNA for the CDR3 is TGTGCCAGTAGTATAGGCCGTAGCGGGGGCCAAGAGACCCAGTACTTC. This gives the protein CASSIGRSGGQETQYF. This chain uses TRBV19 with TRBJ2-5; 9 nucleotides align to TRBD2. V gave up 1 base and J gave up 1 base; unmatched junction bases: 4. The length of the CDR3 is 16 residues. Germline loops: CDR1 LNHDA, CDR2 SQIVND (reference sequence). Looking up the rest from reference TRBV19 and TRBJ2-5 gives the full variable domain: DGGITQSPKYLFRKEGQNVTLSCEQNLNHDAMYWYRQDPGQGLRLIYYSQIVNDFQKGDIAEGYSVSREKKESFPLTVTSAQKNPTAFYLCASSIGRSGGQETQYFGPGTRLLVL.

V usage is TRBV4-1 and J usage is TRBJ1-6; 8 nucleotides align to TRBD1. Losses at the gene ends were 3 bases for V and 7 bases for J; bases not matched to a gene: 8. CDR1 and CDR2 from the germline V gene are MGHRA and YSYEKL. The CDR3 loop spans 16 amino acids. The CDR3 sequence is CASSQAPGGWNSPLHF. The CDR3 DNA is TGCGCCAGCAGCCAGGCCCCAGGGGGCTGGAATTCACCCCTCCACTTT.

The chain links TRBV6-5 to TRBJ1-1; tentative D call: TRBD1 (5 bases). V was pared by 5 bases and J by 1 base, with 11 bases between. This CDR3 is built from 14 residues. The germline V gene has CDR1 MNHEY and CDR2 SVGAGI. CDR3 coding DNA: TGTGCCAGCAGTCCAGGGAATAGGAACACTGAAGCTTTCTTT. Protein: CASSPGNRNTEAFF.

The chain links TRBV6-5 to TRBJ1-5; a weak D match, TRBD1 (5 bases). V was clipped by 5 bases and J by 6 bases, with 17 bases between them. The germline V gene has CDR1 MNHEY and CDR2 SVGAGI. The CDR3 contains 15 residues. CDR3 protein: CASSADTSGGQPQHF. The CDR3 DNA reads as TGTGCCAGCAGTGCCGACACCTCCGGGGGTCAGCCCCAGCATTTT.

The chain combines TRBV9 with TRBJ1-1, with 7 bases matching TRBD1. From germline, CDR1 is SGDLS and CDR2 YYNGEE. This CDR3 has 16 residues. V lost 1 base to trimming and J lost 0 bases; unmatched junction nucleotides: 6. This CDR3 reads CASSVIAGGLNTEAFF. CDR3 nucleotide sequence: TGTGCCAGCAGCGTAATAGCAGGGGGGTTGAACACTGAAGCTTTCTTT.

The CDR3 nucleotides read TGTGCCAGCAGTTACTCCCCCTATGGGGGGGAGGAGACCCAGTACTTC. Translating gives CASSYSPYGGEETQYF. The chain joins TRBV6-5 to TRBJ2-5; 7 nucleotides match TRBD2. The germline gives CDR1 MNHEY, CDR2 SVGAGI. The CDR3 contains 16 residues. J was trimmed by 5 bases and V by 0 bases; bases with no gene match: 9.

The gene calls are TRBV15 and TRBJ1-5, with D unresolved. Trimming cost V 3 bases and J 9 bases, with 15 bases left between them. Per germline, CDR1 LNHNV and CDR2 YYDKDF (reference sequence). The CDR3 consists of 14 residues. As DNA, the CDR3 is TGTGCCACCAGCAGTCACCCACCGGTCCGGCCCCAGCATTTT. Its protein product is CATSSHPPVRPQHF. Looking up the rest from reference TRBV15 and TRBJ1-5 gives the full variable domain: DAMVIQNPRYQVTQFGKPVTLSCSQTLNHNVMYWYQQKSSQAPKLLFHYYDKDFNNEADTPDNFQSRRPNTSFCFLDIRSPGLGDTAMYLCATSSHPPVRPQHFGDGTRLSIL.

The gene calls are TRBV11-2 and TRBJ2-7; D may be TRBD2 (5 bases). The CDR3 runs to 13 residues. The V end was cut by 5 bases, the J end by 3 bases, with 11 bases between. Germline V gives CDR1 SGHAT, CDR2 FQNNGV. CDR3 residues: CASSGLAIYEQYF. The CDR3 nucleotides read TGTGCCAGCAGCGGGCTAGCTATCTACGAGCAGTACTTC.

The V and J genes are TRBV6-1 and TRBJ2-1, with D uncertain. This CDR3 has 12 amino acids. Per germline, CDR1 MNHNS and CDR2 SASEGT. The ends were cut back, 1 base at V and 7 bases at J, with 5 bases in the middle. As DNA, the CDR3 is TGTGCCAGCAGTGAAGTGGGGAATGAGCAGTTCTTC. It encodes CASSEVGNEQFF.

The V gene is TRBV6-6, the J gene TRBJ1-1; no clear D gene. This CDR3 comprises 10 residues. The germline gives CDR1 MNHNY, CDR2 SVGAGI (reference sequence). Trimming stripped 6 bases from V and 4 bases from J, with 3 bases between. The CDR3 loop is CASRFTEAFF. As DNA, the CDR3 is TGTGCCAGCAGGTTCACTGAAGCTTTCTTT.

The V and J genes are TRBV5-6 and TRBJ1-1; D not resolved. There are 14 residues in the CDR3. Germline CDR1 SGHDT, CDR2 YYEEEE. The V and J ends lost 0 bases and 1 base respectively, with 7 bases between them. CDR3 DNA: TGTGCCAGCAGCTTGGGGCGCCCGAACACTGAAGCTTTCTTT. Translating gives CASSLGRPNTEAFF.

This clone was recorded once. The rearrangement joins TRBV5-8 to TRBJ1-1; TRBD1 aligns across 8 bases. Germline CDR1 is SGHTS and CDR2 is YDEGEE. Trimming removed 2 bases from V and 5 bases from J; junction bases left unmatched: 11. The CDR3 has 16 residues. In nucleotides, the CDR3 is TGTGCCAGCAGCTTACCGGCAGGGGGCTGGAGGACTGAAGCTTTCTTT. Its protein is CASSLPAGGWRTEAFF.

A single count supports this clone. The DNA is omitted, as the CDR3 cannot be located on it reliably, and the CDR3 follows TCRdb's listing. CDR3 sequence: CAWGQGARITHF. This rearrangement joins TRBV30 to TRBJ1-5; the DNA was not used to check the table's D call, TRBD1. The germline V gene encodes CDR1 GTSNPN and CDR2 SVGIG (reference sequence). The CDR3 is 12 residues long, counting both termini.

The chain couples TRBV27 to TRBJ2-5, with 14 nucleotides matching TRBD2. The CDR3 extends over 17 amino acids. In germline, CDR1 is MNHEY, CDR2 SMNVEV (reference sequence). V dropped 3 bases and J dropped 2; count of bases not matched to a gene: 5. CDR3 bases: TGTGCCAGCAGTTTGACTAGCGGGGGGGCTGGGCAAGAGACCCAGTACTTC. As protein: CASSLTSGGAGQETQYF.

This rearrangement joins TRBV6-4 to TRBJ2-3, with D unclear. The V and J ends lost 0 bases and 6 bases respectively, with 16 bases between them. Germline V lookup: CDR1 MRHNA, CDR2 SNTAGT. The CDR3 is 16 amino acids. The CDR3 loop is CASSDSIGGPTDTQYF. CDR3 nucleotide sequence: TGTGCCAGCAGTGACTCGATAGGTGGACCAACGGATACGCAGTATTTT.

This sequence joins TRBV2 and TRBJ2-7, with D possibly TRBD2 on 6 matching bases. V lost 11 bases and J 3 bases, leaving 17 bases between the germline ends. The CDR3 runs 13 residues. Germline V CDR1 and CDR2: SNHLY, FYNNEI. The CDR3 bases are TGTGCCGGAGGGCTACTAAGGGGCTACGAGCAGTACTTC. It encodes CAGGLLRGYEQYF.

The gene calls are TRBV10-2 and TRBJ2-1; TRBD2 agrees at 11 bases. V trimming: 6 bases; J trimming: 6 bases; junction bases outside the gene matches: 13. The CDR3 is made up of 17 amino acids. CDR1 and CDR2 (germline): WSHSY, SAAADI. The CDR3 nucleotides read TGCGCCAGCAGATTTCCTTTAGCGGGGGGGCCCCCCAATGAGCAGTTCTTC. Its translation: CASRFPLAGGPPNEQFF.

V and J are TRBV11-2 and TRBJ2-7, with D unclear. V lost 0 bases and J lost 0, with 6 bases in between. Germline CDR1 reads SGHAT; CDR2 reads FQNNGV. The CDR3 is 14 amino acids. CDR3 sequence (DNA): TGTGCCAGCAGCTTAGATCGGACCTCCTACGAGCAGTACTTC. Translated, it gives CASSLDRTSYEQYF.

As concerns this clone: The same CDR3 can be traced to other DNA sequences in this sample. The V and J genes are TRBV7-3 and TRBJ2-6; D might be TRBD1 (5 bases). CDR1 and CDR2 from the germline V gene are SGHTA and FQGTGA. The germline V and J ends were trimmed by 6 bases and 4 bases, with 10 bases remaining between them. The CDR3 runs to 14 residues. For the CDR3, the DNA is TGTGCCAGCAGTCCAGGGTCCGGGGCCAACGTCCTGACTTTC. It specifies CASSPGSGANVLTF.

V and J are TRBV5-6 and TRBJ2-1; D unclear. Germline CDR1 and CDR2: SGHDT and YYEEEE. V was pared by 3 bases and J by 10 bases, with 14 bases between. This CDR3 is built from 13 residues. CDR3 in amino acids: CASSSWILEEQFF. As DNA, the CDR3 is TGTGCCAGCAGCTCTTGGATCCTGGAGGAGCAGTTCTTC. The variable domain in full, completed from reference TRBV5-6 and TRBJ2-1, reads DAGVTQSPTHLIKTRGQQVTLRCSPKSGHDTVSWYQQALGQGPQFIFQYYEEEERQRGNFPDRFSGHQFPNYSSELNVNALLLGDSALYLCASSSWILEEQFFGPGTRLTVL.

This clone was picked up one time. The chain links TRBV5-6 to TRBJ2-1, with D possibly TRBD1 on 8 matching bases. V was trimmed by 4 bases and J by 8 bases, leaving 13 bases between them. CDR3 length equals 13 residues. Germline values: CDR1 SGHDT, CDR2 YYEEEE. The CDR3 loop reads CASSLTGGDEQFF. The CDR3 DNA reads TGTGCCAGCAGCCTCACAGGGGGGGATGAGCAGTTCTTC. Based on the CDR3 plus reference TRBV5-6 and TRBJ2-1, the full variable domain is DAGVTQSPTHLIKTRGQQVTLRCSPKSGHDTVSWYQQALGQGPQFIFQYYEEEERQRGNFPDRFSGHQFPNYSSELNVNALLLGDSALYLCASSLTGGDEQFFGPGTRLTVL.

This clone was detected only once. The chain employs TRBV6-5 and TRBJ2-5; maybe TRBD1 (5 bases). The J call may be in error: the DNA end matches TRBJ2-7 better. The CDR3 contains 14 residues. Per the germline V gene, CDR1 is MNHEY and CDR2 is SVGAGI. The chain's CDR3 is CASSYLGASYEQYF. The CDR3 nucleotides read TGTGCCAGCAGTTACCTAGGGGCCTCCTACGAGCAGTACTTC.

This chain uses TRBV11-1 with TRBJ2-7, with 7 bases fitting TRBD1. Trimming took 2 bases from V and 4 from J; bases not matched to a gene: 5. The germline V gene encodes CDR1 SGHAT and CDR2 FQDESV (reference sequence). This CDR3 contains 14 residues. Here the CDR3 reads CASSLMRQGYEQYF. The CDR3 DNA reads TGTGCCAGCAGCTTAATGCGACAGGGTTACGAGCAGTACTTC.

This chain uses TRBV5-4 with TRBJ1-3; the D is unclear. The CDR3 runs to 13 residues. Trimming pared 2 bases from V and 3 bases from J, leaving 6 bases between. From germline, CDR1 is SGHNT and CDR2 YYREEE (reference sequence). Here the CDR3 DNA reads TGTGCCAGCAGCTTTGGAGATGGAAACACCATATATTTT. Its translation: CASSFGDGNTIYF.